This entry lists 15 T cell receptor beta chains sequenced from one sample in a study of blood T cells in healthy people across ages. A second PCR of roughly 7 to 11 cycles used a sample-barcoded 5' primer and a J-beta primer mix. TCRdb reprocessed the 5' RACE reads via MiXCR and lists one record per CDR3 protein. The sample records about 670,000 distinct CDR3 sequences, 45% to 60% being singletons. Sequencing was performed on blood. The source of these receptors is a woman over 75 in good health.

This clonotype was seen a single time. V usage is TRBV24-1 and J usage is TRBJ2-1, with 7 bases matching TRBD1. Germline V gene sequence: CDR1 KGHDR, CDR2 SFDVKD. V shed 9 bases and J 10 bases; nucleotides not matched to a gene: 5. The CDR3 spans 11 residues. The CDR3 bases are TGTGCCACCGAACAGGGGAACGAGCAGTTCTTC. Residues: CATEQGNEQFF.

This sequence joins TRBV28 and TRBJ2-3, with a weak D call TRBD2 (7 bases). From germline, CDR1 is MDHEN and CDR2 SYDVKM. This CDR3 is 16 amino acids long. V shed 5 bases and J shed 4 bases, with 19 bases lying between them. The CDR3 sequence is CASSGGGGRVPDTQYF. The DNA of the CDR3 is TGTGCCAGCAGTGGGGGGGGCGGACGAGTACCAGATACGCAGTATTTT. The variable domain in full, completed from reference TRBV28 and TRBJ2-3, reads DVKVTQSSRYLVKRTGEKVFLECVQDMDHENMFWYRQDPGLGLRLIYFSYDVKMKEKGDIPEGYSVSREKKERFSLILESASTNQTSMYLCASSGGGGRVPDTQYFGPGTRLTVL.

This clonotype was seen a single time. The rearrangement links TRBV28 to TRBJ1-6, with 8 bases identical to TRBD1. With V trimmed by 5 bases and J by 11 bases, 8 bases remained unmatched. Germline CDR1 is MDHEN and CDR2 is SYDVKM. This CDR3 has 14 amino acids. The CDR3 nucleotides are TGTGCCAGCAGTCAAGGACAGGGTCAAGCACCCCTCCACTTT. Its translation: CASSQGQGQAPLHF. Complete variable domain (other parts from reference TRBV28 and TRBJ1-6): DVKVTQSSRYLVKRTGEKVFLECVQDMDHENMFWYRQDPGLGLRLIYFSYDVKMKEKGDIPEGYSVSREKKERFSLILESASTNQTSMYLCASSQGQGQAPLHFGNGTRLTVT.

This clonotype has ten or more counts. The rearrangement uses TRBV2 and TRBJ2-7, with TRBD1 identical over 8 bases. CDR1 is SNHLY, CDR2 FYNNEI, per germline. The CDR3 consists of 14 residues. V was pared by 6 bases and J by 3 bases, with 7 bases of the junction left unmatched. CDR3 sequence (DNA): TGTGCCAGCAGCTTGACAGGGGCCGGCTACGAGCAGTACTTC. Translating gives CASSLTGAGYEQYF.

The chain carries TRBV18 and TRBJ1-1; D not resolved. With 2 bases removed from V and 3 bases from J, the gap between germline ends came to 4 bases. The CDR3 contains 12 residues. CDR1 and CDR2 from the germline V gene are KGHSH and LQKENI. The CDR3 loop is CASSPTYTEAFF. Here the CDR3 DNA reads TGTGCCAGCTCACCAACTTACACTGAAGCTTTCTTT.

In its sample, this clonotype was seen many times. The rearrangement uses TRBV7-9 and TRBJ2-5, with D perhaps TRBD1 (6 bases). Germline V gene lookup returns CDR1 SEHNR and CDR2 FQNEAQ (reference sequence). V lost 5 bases and J lost 1, with 14 bases in between. CDR3 length: 15 amino acids. CDR3 in DNA: TGTGCCAGCAGCCCGACCCCGACAGGCCAAGAGACCCAGTACTTC. Translated: CASSPTPTGQETQYF.

Ten or more counts support this clonotype. The chain is built from TRBV7-9 and TRBJ2-1, with 7 bases matching TRBD1. CDR3 length equals 12 residues. CDR1 is SEHNR and CDR2 is FQNEAQ in the germline V gene (reference sequence). V trimming: 2 bases; J trimming: 15 bases; junction bases outside the gene matches: 7. Written as DNA, the CDR3 is TGTGCCAGCAGCTTACAAGAGACAGGGCGGTTCTTC. Its translation is CASSLQETGRFF.

This clonotype was picked up many times. This sequence may be a read error, since a much larger clone differs from it by one base. The V gene is TRBV6-6, the J gene TRBJ2-5; D perhaps matches TRBD1 (6 bases). CDR3 length: 15 residues. Germline CDR1 is MNHNY and CDR2 is SVGAGI (reference sequence). Trimming removed 0 bases from V and 11 bases from J, with 19 bases in between. The CDR3, as DNA: TGTGCCAGCAGTTACTCGGGTACAGGGCAGAATGAGCAGTACTTC. Translating gives CASSYSGTGQNEQYF.

V and J are TRBV15 and TRBJ2-6; possible D gene TRBD1, 5 bases. Germline V CDR1 and CDR2: LNHNV, YYDKDF (reference sequence). The CDR3 runs 16 residues. V lost 1 base and J 0 bases, leaving 7 bases between the germline ends. The CDR3 nucleotides read TGTGCCACCAGCAGAGCTGACAGCTCTGGGGCCAACGTCCTGACTTTC. This gives the protein CATSRADSSGANVLTF. Full variable domain (outside the CDR3, taken from reference TRBV15 and TRBJ2-6): DAMVIQNPRYQVTQFGKPVTLSCSQTLNHNVMYWYQQKSSQAPKLLFHYYDKDFNNEADTPDNFQSRRPNTSFCFLDIRSPGLGDTAMYLCATSRADSSGANVLTFGAGSRLTVL.

V and J are TRBV7-2 and TRBJ1-4; 7 bases match TRBD1. The junction had 5 bases not matched to a gene; V was cut back by 5 bases and J by 5 bases. The CDR3 is 14 amino acids. Germline CDR1 reads SGHTA; CDR2 reads FQGNSA. CDR3 DNA: TGTGCCAGCAGCACCGACAGGGTCAATGAAAAACTGTTTTTT. Encoded protein: CASSTDRVNEKLFF.

This clonotype was seen more than once but under ten times. A clone one base away is much larger, so this may be a read error. The gene calls are TRBV6-5 and TRBJ2-7; a possible D gene is TRBD2 (6 bases). The germline V and J ends were trimmed by 6 bases and 7 bases, with 22 bases remaining between them. Germline CDR1 is MNHEY and CDR2 is SVGAGI. The CDR3 sequence is 15 residues long. CDR3 sequence reads: CASSPDAGPYNEQYF. DNA of the CDR3: TGTGCCAGCAGCCCCGACGCGGGACCGTACAATGAGCAGTACTTC.

This clonotype was counted only a few times. The chain has TRBV10-2 and TRBJ1-2; 8 nucleotides align to TRBD1. With V trimmed by 4 bases and J by 5 bases, 6 bases remained unmatched. The CDR3 spans 14 residues. Germline V gene lookup returns CDR1 WSHSY and CDR2 SAAADI. CDR3 region: CASSVGGTGYGYTF. CDR3 DNA sequence: TGCGCCAGCAGTGTCGGCGGGACAGGATATGGCTACACCTTC.

This chain links TRBV2 with TRBJ2-1, with 9 bases lining up with TRBD2. CDR1 is SNHLY, CDR2 FYNNEI, per germline. V lost 2 bases and J lost 7; bases outside the gene matches: 6. The CDR3 covers 15 residues. As DNA, the CDR3 is TGTGCCAGCAGTGAATTGTCTAGCGGGGTGAATGAGCAGTTCTTC. It is translated as CASSELSSGVNEQFF.

This clonotype showed up many times. The chain has TRBV28 and TRBJ2-1; 13 bases match TRBD2. V was clipped by 4 bases and J by 8 bases; unmatched bases: 17. The length of the CDR3 is 19 residues. Germline V lookup: CDR1 MDHEN, CDR2 SYDVKM. The CDR3: CASSSPLGLAGEYIYEQFF. In DNA, the CDR3 is TGTGCCAGCAGTTCCCCCCTCGGACTAGCGGGAGAGTATATCTATGAGCAGTTCTTC.

This clonotype came up many times. The rearrangement uses TRBV20-1 and TRBJ2-1; no definite D call. Germline CDR1 is DFQATT and CDR2 is SNEGSKA (reference sequence). Trimming took 1 base from V and 1 from J, leaving 8 bases between them. This CDR3 spans 14 amino acids. This CDR3 reads CSARGQASYNEQFF. DNA for the CDR3: TGCAGTGCTAGAGGGCAGGCGTCCTACAATGAGCAGTTCTTC.